The clone carrying this TCR beta chain is deemed large. The antigen is undetermined. TRBV12-4/TRBJ1-2 clonotypes were amplified with adaptor-ligated barcode primers. Using its own MiXCR run on the multiplex PCR reads, TCRdb lists one record per CDR3 protein. The sample records 600 to 750 distinct CDR3 sequences, under 30% being singletons. Notes on the study in general: In terms of TCR gene usage, tumor memory CD4+ T cells clustered together with blood and lymph node memory CD4+ cells, as well as with lymph node naive CD4+ cells. Under 2% of tumor Treg sequences matched blood Tregs or memory cells.

Naive CD4+ cells had CD25+ Tregs removed. Germline loops: CDR1 LGHNT, CDR2 FRNRAP. V shed 7 bases and J 4 bases; nucleotides not matched to a gene: 6. The CDR3 sequence is 13 residues long. This receptor was obtained from a female donor with breast cancer. The source material was tumor-infiltrating naive CD4+ T cells sorted from the breast tumor. Stated subset: naive CD4+ T cells, CD4+CD45RA+CD25-. The J gene is TRBJ1-2, the V gene TRBV12-5; TRBD1 agrees at 7 bases. The DNA of the CDR3 is TGTGCTAGTGCGACAGGGAACGGCTATGGCTACACCTTC. As protein: CASATGNGYGYTF.